Presented here are 10 T cell receptor beta chains from one specimen sequenced in a study of cytomegalovirus exposure and HLA in healthy donors. The PCR used 60 Vbeta and 13 Jbeta primers. The method was immunoSEQ multiplex PCR; TCRdb's version includes in-frame clones alone and lacks a portion of them. The data hold 55,000 to 70,000 clones, with 70% to 75% observed a single time. The specimen sequenced was PBMCs. Receptors originate from a woman in her 30s in good health and CMV-seronegative.

J is TRBJ1-1 and V is TRBV18; D not certain. This CDR3 has 16 amino acids. V gave up 1 base and J gave up 1 base, with 13 bases separating them. Germline values: CDR1 KGHSH, CDR2 LQKENI. The CDR3 region has the DNA TGTGCCAGCTCACCACGGATATCCCCGGGGAACACTGAAGCTTTCTTT. Translated: CASSPRISPGNTEAFF. Filled out from reference TRBV18 and TRBJ1-1, the complete variable domain reads NAGVMQNPRHLVRRRGQEARLRCSPMKGHSHVYWYRQLPEEGLKFMVYLQKENIIDESGMPKERFSAEFPKEGPSILRIQQVVRGDSAAYFCASSPRISPGNTEAFFGQGTRLTVV.

The chain joins TRBV7-8 to TRBJ1-2; D might be TRBD1 (5 bases). Trimming took off 3 bases at V and 4 bases at J, with 12 bases between the two ends. The CDR3 length is 14 residues. The germline gives CDR1 SGHVS, CDR2 FQNEAQ. In DNA form, the CDR3 reads TGTGCCAGCAGCTTGGTTGGACAAGCCTATGGCTACACCTTC. It translates to CASSLVGQAYGYTF.

V and J are TRBV11-2 and TRBJ2-7; D possibly corresponds to TRBD1 (6 bases). Germline V CDR1 and CDR2: SGHAT, FQNNGV. Trimming cost V 4 bases and J 4 bases, with 8 bases left between them. CDR3 length: 12 residues. CDR3 protein: CASSSQGYEQYF. The CDR3 nucleotides are TGTGCCAGCAGCTCCCAGGGGTACGAGCAGTACTTC.

This chain connects TRBV19 to TRBJ1-1, with 7 bases lining up with TRBD1. This CDR3 is built from 14 residues. Unmatched junction bases numbered 19, after V lost 10 bases and J lost 11 bases. CDR1 is LNHDA and CDR2 is SQIVND in the germline V gene (reference sequence). The DNA for the CDR3 is TGTGCCACCACCCGCCTGGGGACAGCTAGGTTTGCTTTCTTT. This encodes CATTRLGTARFAFF.

The chain is built from TRBV2 and TRBJ1-4, with D tentatively TRBD1 (6 bases). Germline lookup yields CDR1 SNHLY and CDR2 FYNNEI. Deletions cut 7 bases from V and 2 bases from J, with 17 bases between. The CDR3 covers 16 residues. CDR3 in DNA: TGTGCCAGCAACCGTCAGGGGTTCGCGACTAATGAAAAACTGTTTTTT. Its translation: CASNRQGFATNEKLFF. Drawing the rest from reference TRBV2 and TRBJ1-4, the complete variable domain is EPEVTQTPSHQVTQMGQEVILRCVPISNHLYFYWYRQILGQKVEFLVSFYNNEISEKSEIFDDQFSVERPDGSNFTLKIRSTKLEDSAMYFCASNRQGFATNEKLFFGSGTQLSVL.

The genes are TRBV29-1 and TRBJ1-2; D is uncertain. Germline CDR1 reads SQVTM; CDR2 reads ANQGSEA. CDR3 length: 13 amino acids. Trimming pared 5 bases from V and 1 base from J, leaving 11 bases between. The CDR3 DNA reads TGCAGCGTTAGCCCCCGTAATAACTATGGCTACACCTTC. It is translated as CSVSPRNNYGYTF. Variable domain in full (rest from reference TRBV29-1 and TRBJ1-2): SAVISQKPSRDICQRGTSLTIQCQVDSQVTMMFWYRQQPGQSLTLIATANQGSEATYESGFVIDKFPISRPNLTFSTLTVSNMSPEDSSIYLCSVSPRNNYGYTFGSGTRLTVV.

The J gene is TRBJ2-1, the V gene TRBV6-4; 7 nucleotides align to TRBD2. This CDR3 comprises 11 residues. Germline-derived CDR1 and CDR2 are MRHNA and SNTAGT. V lost 7 bases and J lost 9; bases outside the gene matches: 3. The chain's CDR3 is CASTWGGEQFF. The CDR3, as DNA: TGTGCCAGCACCTGGGGGGGTGAGCAGTTCTTC.

This clone occurred once. V usage is TRBV28 and J usage is TRBJ2-6, with TRBD1 matching 7 bases. The ends lost 4 bases at V and 0 bases at J; junction bases unmatched: 9. Germline V CDR1 and CDR2: MDHEN, SYDVKM. The CDR3 extends over 18 amino acids. CDR3 protein: CASSSPTGLSSGANVLTF. CDR3 nucleotides: TGTGCCAGCAGTTCACCGACAGGGCTGAGCTCTGGGGCCAACGTCCTGACTTTC.

The CDR3 spells CASEVMGGSRISTDTQYF. The CDR3 DNA reads TGCGCCAGCGAGGTTATGGGGGGAAGCCGAATTAGCACAGATACGCAGTATTTT. V is TRBV5-1 and J is TRBJ2-3; the D gene is possibly TRBD2 (6 bases). Trimming removed 7 bases from V and 0 bases from J, with 24 bases in between. The CDR3 is 18 amino acids. Germline CDR1 reads SGHRS; CDR2 reads YFSETQ.

V usage is TRBV11-3 and J usage is TRBJ2-2; the match to TRBD2 covers 7 bases. The ends lost 6 bases at V and 0 bases at J; junction bases unmatched: 7. CDR1 and CDR2 (germline): SGHNT, YENEEA. CDR3 length equals 16 residues. CDR3 amino acids: CASSSNLAANTGELFF. CDR3 coding DNA: TGTGCCAGCAGTTCGAACCTAGCGGCGAACACCGGGGAGCTGTTTTTT. The complete variable domain, with remaining parts taken from reference TRBV11-3 and TRBJ2-2, reads EAGVVQSPRYKIIEKKQPVAFWCNPISGHNTLYWYLQNLGQGPELLIRYENEEAVDDSQLPKDRFSAERLKGVDSTLKIQPAELGDSAVYLCASSSNLAANTGELFFGEGSRLTVL.